The present TCR beta chain was sequenced within a study of tumor-infiltrating lymphocytes in primary liver carcinoma (dated by TCRdb to 2017 to 2019). The study in broad terms: Surgical resection was performed in China between November 2015 and early 2016 on four to six patients with histopathologically diagnosed primary liver carcinoma. Reproducibility between technical replicate repertoires was high, with correlation coefficients above 0.98 and mean shared-clone rates roughly 0.87. A total of about 35 specimens from 5 patients, comprising 25 or so tumor regions, 5 adjacent noncancerous liver tissues and 5 peripheral blood samples, were covered by TCRbeta repertoire sequencing. Roughly 3.5 to 8 million productive TCRbeta reads were obtained per sample, and no significant difference in read depth was found between tissue types. TCRbeta repertoire sequencing, expression microarrays and whole-exome sequencing were combined in the study across five regions of each liver tumor, with adjacent normal tissue and blood also included. The tumors of the five patients were staged as T1-T3 N0M0, with maximum diameters ranging from roughly 4 to 11 cm. Of the five patients, three men and two women aged 30 to 69 years, four had hepatocellular carcinoma and one had combined HCC and intrahepatic cholangiocarcinoma.

RNA from unsorted whole blood was extracted with TRIzol reagent, and germline DNA was obtained with the DNeasy Blood & Tissue kit. Patients had chronic HBV infection and were treatment-naive at sampling. Before surgery, roughly 3.7 milliliters of peripheral blood were collected into K2EDTA tubes. General conclusions and limits of the study: Comparison of CD4+ and CD8+ T cell repertoires was precluded by the use of bulk unsorted samples. A significantly larger repertoire fraction was made up by the top 250 clones in tumors than in blood (p = 0.039). The study included only five patients, and the authors note findings should be validated in a larger study. Only the TCR beta chain was sequenced, so true repertoire diversity is likely underestimated because unpaired alpha chains were not captured. Repertoire overlap was higher between tumor regions (mean approximately 36%) than tumor-adjacent (around 17%) or tumor-blood (14%) pairs, consistent with antigen-driven expansion.

CDR1 is given as SGHAT and CDR2 as FQNNGV, both from the germline V gene. Compared with germline, V lacks 1 base and J lacks 0 bases; bases without a gene match: 10. The CDR3, from cysteine to phenylalanine, totals 19 residues. Of the read, only the CDR3 DNA is kept; its 57 bases are in frame from base 1. A constant-region primer and ProtoScript II reverse transcriptase were used to reverse-transcribe TCRbeta-specific cDNA from about 0.55 ug total RNA. TCRbeta libraries were built with three nested multiplex PCR rounds, a slightly modified ARM-PCR procedure. Multiplex TRBV1-TRBV30 forward primers and a Cbeta reverse primer were used in the first two PCR rounds, each of which was run for around 10 cycles. Sample barcodes and Illumina adapters were added in a final 25-cycle PCR with Deep VentR polymerase. Before sequencing, amplicons of 200-500 bp were purified from gel using a QIAquick gel extraction kit. An Illumina HiSeq 2500 was used to sequence the TCRbeta amplicons, generating 250-bp paired-end reads. The original methods were these. Quality trimming of reads was performed with Trimmomatic v0.33, and paired reads were merged with FLASH v1.2.11 so that full CDR3 sequences could be recovered. V, D and J germline segments were assigned to the rearranged TCRbeta sequences using MiGEC v1.2.1b. Clonotype statistics and Shannon-Wiener diversity indices were calculated with VDJtools v1.0.0. Except for diversity analysis, only each sample's 250 most abundant clonotypes were used in subsequent analyses to reduce sampling bias. Using fastp trimming at Q25 and MiXCR clonotype assembly, TCRdb reanalyzed the public sequencing data and kept in-frame beta chains. Every entry covers one CDR3 protein and lists the most common genes and DNA from its rows. TCRdb, rather than the study authors, made the V and J calls. Within this sample are hundreds of thousands of distinct CDR3 sequences, with over 55% of them counted one time only. Approximately 9% of the sample rests with the top ten.

Concerning this clonotype: This receptor's antigen is unknown. The sample holds no much larger clone one base away, and base qualities are not on file.

The V and J segments used are TRBV11-2 and TRBJ2-1, with TRBD2 identical over 9 junction bases. The material sequenced was peripheral blood. The clonotype originates from a man aged 40-49 years with primary liver carcinoma and hepatitis B virus infection. The nucleotide sequence reads as follows: TGTGCCAGCAGCTTAGTGTCCCTAGCGGGATCGAGCTCCTACAATGAGCAGTTCTTC. Translated, it gives CASSLVSLAGSSSYNEQFF.